These 7 T cell receptor beta chains came from one sample sequenced in a study of vaccination effects on CD4 cells after COVID-19. Profiled with immunoSEQ multiplex PCR; TCRdb holds only in-frame clones, not every one. Of 30,000 to 45,000 clones in the sample, roughly 62% were seen once. Their antigens are not known. Antigen-specific CD4+ T cells expanded by the ViraFEST assay with viral peptide pools were then sequenced. The culture ran for under eleven days, and then CD4+ T cells were isolated. Nucleocapsid antibodies stayed negative before and after vaccination, showing no earlier SARS-CoV-2 infection. The material was CD4+ T cells from PBMCs cultured with HCoV-OC43 spike peptides, obtained before COVID-19 vaccination. Subset reported: HCoV-OC43 spike overlapping peptide pool stimulation. The receptors shown here come from a human donor who received a COVID-19 vaccine.

V and J are TRBV5-1 and TRBJ2-1; possibly TRBD2 for D (6 bases). The CDR3 is 15 amino acids. Looked up from germline, CDR1 is SGHRS and CDR2 is YFSETQ. V lost 1 base and J lost 3, with 11 bases in between. The CDR3 loop reads CASSLNGGSYNEQFF. The CDR3 coding sequence is TGCGCCAGCAGCTTGAACGGGGGAAGCTACAATGAGCAGTTCTTC.

The chain uses TRBV2 and TRBJ1-4; 7 bases align to TRBD1. The CDR3 has 14 amino acids. The ends lost 7 bases at V and 5 bases at J; junction bases unmatched: 7. The V gene's germline CDR1 is SNHLY and CDR2 FYNNEI. This CDR3 reads CASNRDSANEKLFF. CDR3 coding DNA: TGTGCCAGCAATCGGGACAGCGCAAATGAAAAACTGTTTTTT.

The chain recombines TRBV18 with TRBJ2-1; a possible D gene is TRBD2 (5 bases). The germline CDR1 and CDR2 sequences are KGHSH and LQKENI. This CDR3 comprises 11 residues. V lost 1 base, J lost 12 bases, and 7 bases lay in between. The CDR3: CASSPRAGQFF. In DNA form, the CDR3 reads TGTGCCAGCTCACCACGGGCGGGGCAGTTCTTC.

The chain carries TRBV2 and TRBJ1-1; 8 positions agree with TRBD1. Trimming removed 4 bases from V and 3 bases from J; junction bases left unmatched: 7. The CDR3 length is 15 residues. Germline V lookup: CDR1 SNHLY, CDR2 FYNNEI. The DNA for the CDR3 is TGTGCCAGCAGTGGGGACAGGAATACGTACACTGAAGCTTTCTTT. It specifies CASSGDRNTYTEAFF.

The rearrangement uses TRBV10-1 and TRBJ2-6; TRBD1 matches at 7 bases. The CDR3 consists of 18 residues. V was pared by 6 bases and J by 0 bases, with 11 bases of the junction left unmatched. Germline lookup yields CDR1 WNHNN and CDR2 SYGVQD (reference sequence). CDR3 in amino acids: CASSPIRQGHSGANVLTF. The CDR3 region has the DNA TGCGCCAGCAGCCCTATTAGACAGGGCCACTCTGGGGCCAACGTCCTGACTTTC.

The genes are TRBV27 and TRBJ2-5; the match to TRBD2 covers 13 bases. The junction had 8 bases not matched to a gene; V was cut back by 5 bases and J by 2 bases. The V gene's germline CDR1 is MNHEY and CDR2 SMNVEV (reference sequence). The length of the CDR3 is 17 residues. The CDR3 bases are TGTGCCAGCAGTATTGGACTAGCGGGGGAAAGTCAAGAGACCCAGTACTTC. Translation: CASSIGLAGESQETQYF.

The V gene is TRBV19, the J gene TRBJ1-5, with D unclear. The germline V gene encodes CDR1 LNHDA and CDR2 SQIVND (reference sequence). The CDR3 contains 13 residues. Trimming pared 4 bases from V and 5 bases from J, leaving 9 bases between. In DNA, the CDR3 is TGTGCCAGTAGTACTTGGACGGATCAGCCCCAGCATTTT. Its protein is CASSTWTDQPQHF. Supplemented by reference TRBV19 and TRBJ1-5, the full variable domain reads DGGITQSPKYLFRKEGQNVTLSCEQNLNHDAMYWYRQDPGQGLRLIYYSQIVNDFQKGDIAEGYSVSREKKESFPLTVTSAQKNPTAFYLCASSTWTDQPQHFGDGTRLSIL.